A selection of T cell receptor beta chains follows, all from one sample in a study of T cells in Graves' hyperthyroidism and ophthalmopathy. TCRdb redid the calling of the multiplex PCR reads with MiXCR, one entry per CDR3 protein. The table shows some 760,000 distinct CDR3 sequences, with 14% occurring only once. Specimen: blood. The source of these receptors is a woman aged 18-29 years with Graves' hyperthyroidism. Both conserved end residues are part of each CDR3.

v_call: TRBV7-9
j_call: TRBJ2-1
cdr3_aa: CASSQGGTGINEQFF

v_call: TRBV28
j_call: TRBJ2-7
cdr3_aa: CASTQGSYEQYF

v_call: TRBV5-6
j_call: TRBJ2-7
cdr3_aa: CASSRQGMVYEQYF

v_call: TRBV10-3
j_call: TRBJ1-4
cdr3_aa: CAISESGGRKNEKLFF

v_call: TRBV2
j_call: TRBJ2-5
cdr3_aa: CASSLLDAVTPPQYF

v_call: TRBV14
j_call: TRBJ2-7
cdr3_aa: CASSAQGHGEQYF

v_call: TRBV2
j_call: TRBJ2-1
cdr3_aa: CASSDGRYNEQFF

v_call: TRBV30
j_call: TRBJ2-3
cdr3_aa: CAWSETGTSFDTQYF

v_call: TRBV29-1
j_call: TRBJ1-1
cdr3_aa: CSVTQGNTEAFF

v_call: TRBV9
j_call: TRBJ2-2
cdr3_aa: CASSGGSPHTGELFF

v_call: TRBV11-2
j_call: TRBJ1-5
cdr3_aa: CASSPTGQRQPQHF

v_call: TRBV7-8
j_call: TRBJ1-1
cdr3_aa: CASRFIKGQTIEAFF

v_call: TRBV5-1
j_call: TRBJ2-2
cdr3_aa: CASSLEGKGTGELFF

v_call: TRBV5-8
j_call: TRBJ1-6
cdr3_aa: CASSLSGYNSPLHF

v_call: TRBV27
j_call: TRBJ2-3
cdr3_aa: CASSPLAYGTDTQYF

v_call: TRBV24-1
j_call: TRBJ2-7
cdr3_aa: CATINKSSYEQYF

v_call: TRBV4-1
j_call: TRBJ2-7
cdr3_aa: CASSLPRADGHTSYEQYF

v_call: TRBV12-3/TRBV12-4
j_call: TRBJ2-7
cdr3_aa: CASSSGTSGIDEQYF

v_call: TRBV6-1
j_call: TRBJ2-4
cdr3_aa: CASNPQRGNIQYF

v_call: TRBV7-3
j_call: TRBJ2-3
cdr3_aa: CASSLTLAGEADTQYF

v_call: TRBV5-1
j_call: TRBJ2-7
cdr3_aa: CASSGTAPYEQYF

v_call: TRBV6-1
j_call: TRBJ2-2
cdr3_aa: CASTTVITGELFF

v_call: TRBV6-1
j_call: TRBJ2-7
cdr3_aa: CASNPSPLAVSYEQYF

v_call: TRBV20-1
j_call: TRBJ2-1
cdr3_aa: CSARVSSGLSSYNEQFF

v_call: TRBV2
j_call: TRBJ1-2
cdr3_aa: CASKRSTGEGMTDGYTF

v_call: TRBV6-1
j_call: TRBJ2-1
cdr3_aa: CASSTPDRRASGRQEGGEQFF

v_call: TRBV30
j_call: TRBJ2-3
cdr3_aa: CAWSVSLAGGTDTQYF

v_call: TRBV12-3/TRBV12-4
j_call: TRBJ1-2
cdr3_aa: CASSWDSQVYGYTF

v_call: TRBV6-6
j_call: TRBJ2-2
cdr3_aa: CASSYADSSGELFF

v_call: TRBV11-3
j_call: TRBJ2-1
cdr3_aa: CASSFGETAYNEQFF

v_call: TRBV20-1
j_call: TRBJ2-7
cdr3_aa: CSALPNRNTPYEQYF

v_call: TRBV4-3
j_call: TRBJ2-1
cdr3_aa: CASSQEGVGNEQFF

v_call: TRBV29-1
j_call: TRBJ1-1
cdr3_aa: CSVGQDRGNTEAFF

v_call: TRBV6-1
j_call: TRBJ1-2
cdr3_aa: CASRPDPGWYGYTF

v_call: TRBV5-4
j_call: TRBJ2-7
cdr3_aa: CASSLGTGAFTYEQYF

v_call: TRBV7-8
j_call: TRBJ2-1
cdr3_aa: CASSATSGSHNEQFF

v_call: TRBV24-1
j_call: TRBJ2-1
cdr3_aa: CATSGTGTGYNEQFF

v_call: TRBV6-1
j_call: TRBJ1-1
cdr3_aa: CASVSTGSAFF

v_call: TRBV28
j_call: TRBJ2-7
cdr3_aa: CASSFLDRSTHEQYF

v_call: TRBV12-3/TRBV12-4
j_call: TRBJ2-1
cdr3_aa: CASSFIRRTSNEQFF

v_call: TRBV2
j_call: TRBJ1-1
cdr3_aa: CASRDPGTPRVTEAFF

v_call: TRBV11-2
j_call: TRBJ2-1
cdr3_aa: CASSFSWRDNEQFF

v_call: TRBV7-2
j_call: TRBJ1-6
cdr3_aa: CASSLVGGVKTPLHF

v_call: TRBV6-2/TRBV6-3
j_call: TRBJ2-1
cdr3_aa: CASSYLSPALNEQFF

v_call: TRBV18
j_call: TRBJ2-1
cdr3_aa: CASSPASSNEQFF

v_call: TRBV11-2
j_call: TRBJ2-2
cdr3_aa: CASSPGDRNTGELFF

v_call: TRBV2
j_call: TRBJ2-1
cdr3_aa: CASSERDRSYNEQFF

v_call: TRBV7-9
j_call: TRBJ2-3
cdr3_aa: CASSLALSGSGGDTQYF

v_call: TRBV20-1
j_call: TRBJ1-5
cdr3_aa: CSARVGTMNQPQHF

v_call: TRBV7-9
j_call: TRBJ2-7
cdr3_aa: CASSISAGAIYEQYF